This is a list of T cell receptor beta chains from one sample in a study of control samples from healthy donors and cancer patients. Data came from immunoSEQ multiplex PCR; TCRdb stores just in-frame clones and leaves some out. The data contain 120,000 or so clones, 70% to 90% of them singletons. Sequenced sample: blood. The receptors were gathered from a man aged 60 to 75 in good health. The CDR3 runs from the conserved cysteine through the conserved F or W. Fields, in order: clone size, D gene, V gene, CDR3 protein. D genes are given only for firm matches. Rows give clone size only sometimes, using once, few, many, or a class for an expanded clone.

>NA|NA|TRBV7-8
CATNRVAPQETQYF
>NA|NA|TRBV7-2
CASSYETVRTYEQYF
>NA|TRBD1|TRBV5-1
CASSPLGTGGYDYGYTF
>NA|NA|TRBV6-5
CASSYSTSSPETQYF
>few|TRBD1|TRBV27
CASSFGLDRAGYTF
>NA|NA|TRBV2
CASSGVDQPQHF
>NA|NA|TRBV11-2
CASSSQVNSPLHF
>few|NA|TRBV13
CASSVRGRESYEQYF
>NA|NA|TRBV5-1
CASSGLNGNTIYF
>NA|TRBD1|TRBV3-1/TRBV3-2
CASSLGTGRANVLTF
>NA|TRBD1|TRBV19
CASSIDYRGRSPLHF
>NA|NA|TRBV10-3
CAISVGSSSYNEQFF
>once|TRBD1|TRBV18
CASSIQGAGDTQYF
>once|NA|TRBV3-1/TRBV3-2
CASSQTIGGREKLFF
>NA|NA|TRBV3-1/TRBV3-2
CASSQDQPTINQPQHF
>once|NA|TRBV6-5
CASSSEPSGNTIYF
>NA|NA|TRBV19
CASIGGGADYGYTF
>NA|NA|TRBV24-1
CATTPEEGLAKNIQYF
>NA|NA|TRBV6-5
CASSYDSRGVNEQFF
>once|TRBD2|TRBV4-3
CASSGGLAGGPAYF
>NA|TRBD1|TRBV7-2
CASSARPGQGIYGYTF
>NA|NA|TRBV27
CASGTYEQYF
>NA|TRBD2|TRBV5-1
CASSRLAGSYNEQFF
>NA|NA|TRBV6-5
CASSYRGSYNSPLHF
>NA|NA|TRBV5-5
CASSRGDDGNTIYF
>NA|NA|TRBV18
CATNREEGEKLFF
>NA|TRBD2|TRBV5-1
CASSFGGTITDTQYF
>once|NA|TRBV5-1
CASSLSGNYGYTF
>few|NA|TRBV2
CASSGRRDSLKPQHF
>NA|NA|TRBV6-6
CASSRRGTLEHQPQHF
>few|NA|TRBV11-1
CASRVSGANVLTF
>NA|NA|TRBV7-8
CASSLAGGNQPQHF
>NA|NA|TRBV2
CASSEQLNTEAFF
>few|NA|TRBV3-1/TRBV3-2
CASSQDIRMGEAFF
>NA|NA|TRBV12-3/TRBV12-4
CASSLKRTGELFF
>NA|TRBD2|TRBV18
CASSPGLAETQYF
>NA|NA|TRBV6-5
CASSRGYGYTF
>few|NA|TRBV12-3/TRBV12-4
CASSFPTEKLFF
>NA|NA|TRBV5-4
CASSEDVNTEAFF
>NA|NA|TRBV5-8
CASRYGETQYF
>NA|NA|TRBV6-6
CASSSTSTYNSPLHF
>NA|TRBD2|TRBV10-2
CASSEKRGATDTQYF
>NA|NA|TRBV6-6
CASFGGGTGELFF
>once|NA|TRBV6-5
CASMELGYTYEQYF
>NA|NA|TRBV6-1
CASSDGQKLFF
>NA|NA|TRBV6-5
CASRRGGNTGELFF
>few|NA|TRBV6-1
CASSSQGSSQPQHF
>NA|NA|TRBV7-2
CASSLVSGASGNTIYF